Described below is a single T cell receptor (beta chain) sequence and its context. The data are from a study of blood T cell repertoires in COVID-19. Study at large: Both acute and convalescent COVID-19 samples were obtained from the United States, Italy and Spain.

Profiling relied on immunoSEQ multiplex PCR, and the TCRdb table lists in-frame clones only, not all of them. The sample lists about 350,000 clones; approximately 89% were seen once. The CDR3 extends over 17 amino acids. The germline CDR1 and CDR2 sequences are LGHNA and YNFKEQ. The V and J ends lost 1 base and 1 base, in that order; junction bases with no gene match: 6. This chain connects TRBV4-2 to TRBJ1-5; 8 nucleotides line up with TRBD1. The material sequenced was peripheral blood. The source of this sequence is a woman in her fifties or sixties with COVID-19, enrolled during active disease. The CDR3 DNA reads TGTGCCAGCAGCCAAGTAGGTACAGGGGGGAGCAATCAGCCCCAGCATTTT. Translation: CASSQVGTGGSNQPQHF.